One T cell receptor beta chain is described in this entry. This specimen belongs to a study of blood T cell repertoires in COVID-19. Study summary: COVID-19 samples, acute and convalescent, were from the United States, Italy and Spain.

Clinical history as reported by participants underpinned cohort assignment. A PCR-confirmed or clinician-diagnosed COVID-19 case had contacted exposed participants within 2 weeks of entry. Original processing methods: From reference gene primer amplification, estimates of nucleated cell counts were derived. Assay used: immunoSEQ multiplex PCR; TCRdb lists only in-frame clones, some missing. The V and J calls and clone size are taken from that table; D and trimming were inferred from the DNA. Of about 300,000 clones detected, roughly 90% appear once; the ten largest clones hold roughly 2.9%. The CDR3 loop spans 15 amino acids. The germline V gene encodes CDR1 LGHDT and CDR2 YNNKEL (reference sequence). V was pared by 6 bases and J by 4 bases, with 6 bases of the junction left unmatched.

This receptor was identified in a woman aged 45-65 years who had been exposed to COVID-19. The sequenced sample was PBMCs or T cells enriched from blood (not recorded which). The chain employs TRBV3-1 (or the pseudogene TRBV3-2) and TRBJ2-5; TRBD2 matches at 12 bases. CDR3 amino acids: CASSSSGGARETQYF. The CDR3 DNA reads TGTGCCAGCAGTTCTAGCGGGGGGGCTCGAGAGACCCAGTACTTC.